The 32 T cell receptor beta chains listed next were all sequenced from one sample in a study of molecular identifiers for immune sequencing clone quantification. TCRdb used MiXCR to reprocess the PCR reads, holding one entry per CDR3 protein. The sample carries around 54,000 distinct CDR3 sequences, about 25% recorded once. The sample taken for sequencing was naive CD8+ T cells from blood, with Jurkat cell RNA spiked in. Described subset: FACS-sorted CD8+CD4-CCR7+CD45RA+ naive T cells. The source is a human donor in good health. Some libraries in this study had Jurkat cell RNA spiked in.

This clonotype was seen a handful of times. The chain recombines TRBV27 with TRBJ2-7; 8 positions match TRBD1. Germline CDR1 MNHEY, CDR2 SMNVEV (reference sequence). Trimming cost V 2 bases and J 6 bases; bases outside gene matches: 3. This CDR3 has 13 amino acids. The CDR3 nucleotides are TGTGCCAGCAGTTTACAGGGGGCGGGCGAGCAGTACTTC. It specifies CASSLQGAGEQYF.

This clonotype was detected only a few times. A much larger clone lies a single base off, so this may be a read error. This chain connects TRBV28 to TRBJ2-3; TRBD2 is a possible D gene (6 bases). V lost 1 base and J lost 3, with 14 bases in between. Germline values: CDR1 MDHEN, CDR2 SYDVKM. This CDR3 spans 16 amino acids. The CDR3 bases are TGTGCCAGCAGTTTATCCCTTACGGGAGTGACAGATACGCAGTATTTT. Encoded protein: CASSLSLTGVTDTQYF.

With respect to this clonotype: This clone may be a read error of a much larger clone one base away. The J gene is TRBJ1-1, the V gene TRBV28; tentatively, D is TRBD1 (5 bases). Germline values: CDR1 MDHEN, CDR2 SYDVKM. CDR3 length: 17 residues. Trimming stripped 2 bases from V and 0 bases from J, with 16 bases between. The chain's CDR3 is CASSLKPPRQMNTEAFF. The CDR3 coding sequence is TGTGCCAGCAGTTTAAAGCCGCCGCGACAGATGAACACTGAAGCTTTCTTT. Filled out from reference TRBV28 and TRBJ1-1, the complete variable domain reads DVKVTQSSRYLVKRTGEKVFLECVQDMDHENMFWYRQDPGLGLRLIYFSYDVKMKEKGDIPEGYSVSREKKERFSLILESASTNQTSMYLCASSLKPPRQMNTEAFFGQGTRLTVV.

As to this clonotype: A much more abundant neighbour one base away suggests this may be a read error. The CDR3 here is CASTLGLAGVYERYF. CDR3 in DNA: TGTGCCAGCACCCTGGGACTAGCGGGAGTTTACGAGCGGTACTTC. The V and J genes are TRBV6-5 and TRBJ2-7; 14 bases match TRBD2. The germline CDR1 and CDR2 sequences are MNHEY and SVGAGI. There are 15 residues in the CDR3.

At least ten counts were recorded for this clonotype. This chain uses TRBV7-9 with TRBJ2-1, with no clear D. This CDR3 contains 12 residues. CDR1 is SEHNR, CDR2 FQNEAQ, per germline (reference sequence). V was cut by 5 bases and J by 9 bases, with 11 bases left in between. This CDR3 reads CASSPQRTEQFF. DNA for the CDR3: TGTGCCAGCAGCCCCCAAAGGACTGAGCAGTTCTTC.

CDR3 coding DNA: TGTGCCAGTAGTATCGGGGGGGCAGCCTACGAGCAGTACTTC. This sequence encodes CASSIGGAAYEQYF. The gene calls are TRBV19 and TRBJ2-7; 8 bases line up with TRBD2. Losses at the gene ends were 3 bases for V and 2 bases for J; bases not matched to a gene: 3. The germline V gene has CDR1 LNHDA and CDR2 SQIVND (reference sequence). This CDR3 region has 14 residues.

This clonotype came up many times. V usage is TRBV4-2 and J usage is TRBJ2-7, with TRBD2 as a possible D gene (6 bases). V was trimmed by 4 bases and J by 7 bases, leaving 11 bases between them. CDR1 LGHNA and CDR2 YNFKEQ come from the germline V gene. CDR3 length equals 12 residues. The CDR3 is CASSPGGFEQYF. As DNA, the CDR3 is TGTGCCAGCAGCCCCGGGGGATTTGAGCAGTACTTC.

Points on this clonotype: This sequence may be a read error, since a much larger clone differs from it by one base. The chain combines TRBV2 with TRBJ2-4; 11 positions agree with TRBD1. The CDR3 has 16 amino acids. CDR1 is SNHLY, CDR2 FYNNEI, per germline. CDR3 DNA: TGTGCCAGCAGTGAAGAGGACAGGGGGCTGGTGGACATTCATTACTTC. Translation gives CASSEEDRGLVDIHYF.

With regard to this clonotype: This may arise from a read error, as a much more abundant clone is one base away. The CDR3 here is CASSLGPASGGPTDTQYF. CDR3 DNA: TGTGCCAGCAGCTTAGGGCCTGCGAGCGGGGGGCCAACAGATACGCAGTATTTT. The chain recombines TRBV11-2 with TRBJ2-3; 9 positions agree with TRBD2. J gave up 3 bases and V 1 base, and 11 bases lay outside the gene matches. The CDR3 is 18 residues long. Germline CDR1 and CDR2: SGHAT and FQNNGV.

This clonotype was found many times. The V and J genes are TRBV18 and TRBJ2-5, with D perhaps being TRBD1 or TRBD2 (6 bases each). With 1 base removed from V and 5 bases from J, the gap between germline ends came to 17 bases. This CDR3 contains 16 residues. Germline V gene sequence: CDR1 KGHSH, CDR2 LQKENI. CDR3 loop: CASSPRQGLARETQYF. In DNA, the CDR3 is TGTGCCAGCTCACCACGGCAGGGGCTAGCGAGGGAGACCCAGTACTTC. Full variable domain (remainder filled in from reference TRBV18 and TRBJ2-5): NAGVMQNPRHLVRRRGQEARLRCSPMKGHSHVYWYRQLPEEGLKFMVYLQKENIIDESGMPKERFSAEFPKEGPSILRIQQVVRGDSAAYFCASSPRQGLARETQYFGPGTRLLVL.

This clonotype occurred many times. The CDR3 DNA sequence: TGTGCCTGGACCCTCGGACAGGGGGTGGAGACCCAGTACTTC. Protein: CAWTLGQGVETQYF. The rearrangement links TRBV30 to TRBJ2-5; TRBD1 agrees at 10 bases. The CDR3 is 14 residues long. Germline V gene data show CDR1 as GTSNPN and CDR2 as SVGIG (reference sequence). Trimming at V came to 4 bases and at J to 5 bases, leaving 7 bases not matched to a gene.

This clonotype was seen only a few times. V is TRBV2 and J is TRBJ2-1; 11 bases agree with TRBD2. From germline, CDR1 is SNHLY and CDR2 FYNNEI. CDR3 size: 16 residues. Trimming at V came to 6 bases and at J to 2 bases, leaving 6 bases not matched to a gene. CDR3 loop: CASRGLAGGTYNEQFF. CDR3 sequence (DNA): TGTGCCAGCAGGGGTTTAGCGGGGGGGACCTACAATGAGCAGTTCTTC.

Concerning this clonotype itself: This could be a read error, since a much larger clone is one nucleotide away. The rearrangement links TRBV7-2 to TRBJ2-5; no reliable D call. Germline CDR1 is SGHTA and CDR2 is FQGNSA. The CDR3 has 14 amino acids. CDR3 nucleotides: TGTGCCAGCAGAACAGTTGGATCCCAAGAGACCCAGGACTTC. Its translation is CASRTVGSQETQDF.

This clonotype came up many times. The V gene is TRBV4-3, the J gene TRBJ2-3, with D possibly TRBD2 on 6 matching bases. V dropped 3 bases and J dropped 4 bases, with 17 bases sitting between them. Germline loops: CDR1 LGHNA, CDR2 YSLEER. The CDR3 runs 16 residues. The CDR3 region is CASSQGFYGGADTQYF. For the CDR3, the DNA is TGCGCCAGCAGCCAGGGGTTCTACGGAGGGGCAGATACGCAGTATTTT.

The chain carries TRBV12-3 or TRBV12-4 and TRBJ2-3; 7 nucleotides agree with TRBD2. CDR3 length: 13 residues. Unmatched junction bases numbered 12, after V lost 4 bases and J lost 14 bases. This CDR3 is CASSSGTTLRRYF. In nucleotides, the CDR3 is TGTGCCAGCAGTTCCGGGACTACACTTCGTCGGTATTTT.

This clonotype appeared many times. This chain joins TRBV7-3 and TRBJ2-1; no clear D gene. The V and J ends lost 2 bases and 6 bases respectively, with 17 bases between them. The CDR3 covers 16 residues. Germline V lookup: CDR1 SGHTA, CDR2 FQGTGA. CDR3 bases: TGTGCCAGCAGCTTAGGGGTTCGTACAGTATCCAATGAGCAGTTCTTC. Translated: CASSLGVRTVSNEQFF. Looking up the rest from reference TRBV7-3 and TRBJ2-1 gives the full variable domain: GAGVSQTPSNKVTEKGKYVELRCDPISGHTALYWYRQSLGQGPEFLIYFQGTGAADDSGLPNDRFFAVRPEGSVSTLKIQRTERGDSAVYLCASSLGVRTVSNEQFFGPGTRLTVL.

This clonotype came up many times. The rearrangement links TRBV7-9 to TRBJ1-1; 10 nucleotides match TRBD1. J lost 6 bases, V lost 4 bases, and 5 bases had no gene match. This CDR3 contains 14 residues. Looked up from germline, CDR1 is SEHNR and CDR2 is FQNEAQ (reference sequence). The CDR3 loop reads CASSSGTGVPEAFF. The CDR3 DNA follows: TGTGCCAGCAGCTCCGGGACAGGGGTTCCTGAAGCTTTCTTT.

This clonotype has at least ten counts. The V call is TRBV29-1, the J call TRBJ2-2; a possible D gene is TRBD2 (6 bases). V shed 4 bases and J shed 5 bases, with 8 bases lying between them. Germline-derived CDR1 and CDR2 are SQVTM and ANQGSEA. The CDR3 consists of 12 residues. CDR3 DNA sequence: TGCAGCGTTGTTGGAGGGACCGGGGAGCTGTTTTTT. Translated, it gives CSVVGGTGELFF.

In its sample, this clonotype was seen many times. The genes are TRBV9 and TRBJ2-3; 13 nucleotides match TRBD2. V gave up 3 bases and J gave up 4 bases; unmatched junction bases: 2. This CDR3 region has 15 residues. Germline CDR1 is SGDLS and CDR2 is YYNGEE. DNA for the CDR3: TGTGCCAGCAGCGGGACTAGCGGGAGTGCAGATACGCAGTATTTT. It specifies CASSGTSGSADTQYF. Full variable domain (remainder filled in from reference TRBV9 and TRBJ2-3): DSGVTQTPKHLITATGQRVTLRCSPRSGDLSVYWYQQSLDQGLQFLIQYYNGEERAKGNILERFSAQQFPDLHSELNLSSLELGDSALYFCASSGTSGSADTQYFGPGTRLTVL.

With regard to this clonotype: Just one base apart from a much larger clone, this may be a read error. V and J are TRBV29-1 and TRBJ2-3; D may be TRBD2 (6 bases). The CDR3 covers 14 residues. The germline gives CDR1 SQVTM, CDR2 ANQGSEA. CDR3 protein: CGVDIGSSTDTQYF. The CDR3 nucleotides are TGCGGCGTAGATATCGGGAGTTCTACAGATACGCAGTATTTT.

At least ten counts were recorded for this clonotype. V is TRBV27 and J is TRBJ2-7; tentative D call: TRBD1 (6 bases). Trimming took 2 bases from V and 2 from J, leaving 13 bases between them. This CDR3 contains 15 residues. Germline V gene lookup returns CDR1 MNHEY and CDR2 SMNVEV (reference sequence). CDR3 region: CASSLSGQNTYEQYF. The DNA of the CDR3 is TGTGCCAGCAGTTTAAGTGGACAGAATACCTACGAGCAGTACTTC.

A word on this clonotype: It may be a read error: a sequence one base away is much more abundant. The rearrangement links TRBV6-5 to TRBJ2-3; 7 positions agree with TRBD2. The CDR3 has 15 amino acids. V lost 7 bases and J lost 2; bases outside the gene matches: 9. Germline CDR1 MNHEY, CDR2 SVGAGI. In DNA, the CDR3 is TGTGCCAGCATATCTGGCGGGGGTTACACAGATACGCAGTATTTT. This encodes CASISGGGYTDTQYF.

Concerning this clonotype: A much more abundant neighbour one base away suggests this may be a read error. The chain recombines TRBV27 with TRBJ2-7; weak D call: TRBD1 (6 bases). The CDR3 covers 13 residues. Germline CDR1 reads MNHEY; CDR2 reads SMNVEV (reference sequence). V was pared by 5 bases and J by 3 bases, with 11 bases between. CDR3 in amino acids: CASSAGQIYEQYF. CDR3 nucleotides: TGTGCCAGCAGTGCAGGACAGATCTACGAGCAGTACTTC.

The count of this clonotype is one. One base away lies a much larger clone, so this may be a sequencing read error. The chain uses TRBV29-1 and TRBJ2-7; 11 bases map to TRBD2. Germline loops: CDR1 SQVTM, CDR2 ANQGSEA. CDR3 length equals 15 residues. In nucleotides, the CDR3 is TGCAGCGTTGAAGCCACTAGCGGGAGAGAATACGGGCAGTACTTC. Its translation: CSVEATSGREYGQYF.

About this clonotype itself: Being one base from a much bigger clone, this may be a read error. This chain connects TRBV5-8 to TRBJ1-5, with D uncertain. The CDR3 length is 15 residues. Between the trimmed V and J ends, which lost 1 base and 3 bases, there was a span of 11 bases. Germline values: CDR1 SGHTS, CDR2 YDEGEE. The CDR3 here is CASSLHPVPNQPQHF. CDR3 sequence (DNA): TGTGCCAGCAGCTTGCACCCCGTTCCCAATCAGCCCCAGCATTTT.

This clonotype appeared once. A clone one base away is much larger, so this may be a read error. The chain uses TRBV12-3 or TRBV12-4 and TRBJ2-7, with TRBD1 identical over 8 bases. This CDR3 comprises 13 residues. The CDR3 DNA sequence: TGTGCCAGCAGTTCCGGACAGGGAAGCGAGCAGCACTTC. Translating it yields CASSSGQGSEQHF.

This clonotype was counted ten times or more. CDR3 region: CASSPTLAGGPLFLEQYF. CDR3 sequence (DNA): TGTGCCAGCAGCCCAACTTTAGCGGGAGGCCCACTCTTCCTCGAGCAGTACTTC. This sequence joins TRBV12-3 or TRBV12-4 and TRBJ2-7; 10 bases align to TRBD2. The CDR3 is 18 amino acids. Trimming cost V 6 bases and J 6 bases; bases outside gene matches: 20.

This clonotype came up many times. The rearrangement uses TRBV15 and TRBJ2-1; D is possibly TRBD1 (5 bases). The CDR3 has 14 amino acids. Germline CDR1 reads LNHNV; CDR2 reads YYDKDF (reference sequence). Trimming took 5 bases from V and 8 from J, leaving 16 bases between them. Here the CDR3 reads CATSGRLSGHEQFF. Written as DNA, the CDR3 is TGTGCCACCAGCGGAAGACTTTCAGGGCATGAGCAGTTCTTC.

The table lists this clonotype with a few counts. The V and J genes are TRBV2 and TRBJ1-1; weak D call: TRBD1 (5 bases). V was trimmed by 6 bases and J by 2 bases, leaving 7 bases between them. The CDR3 covers 12 residues. Germline assignment: CDR1 SNHLY and CDR2 FYNNEI. CDR3 region: CASSQGNTEAFF. CDR3 sequence (DNA): TGTGCCAGCAGCCAGGGAAACACTGAAGCTTTCTTT.

This clonotype was recorded many times. This rearrangement joins TRBV6-2 or TRBV6-3 to TRBJ2-5; D is tentatively TRBD1 or TRBD2 (6 bases each). CDR3 length: 15 residues. Germline V gives CDR1 MNHEY, CDR2 SVGEGT. The V end was cut by 2 bases, the J end by 2 bases, with 12 bases between. CDR3 nucleotide sequence: TGTGCCAGCAGTTACGAGGGGGGCTCACAAGAGACCCAGTACTTC. Translating it yields CASSYEGGSQETQYF.

This clonotype was seen many times. The CDR3 nucleotides are TGCAGTGCTAGCCCTTCCGGGGGCCCTGGCTACACCTTC. Translation: CSASPSGGPGYTF. This chain links TRBV20-1 with TRBJ1-2; D is possibly TRBD1 (6 bases). The CDR3 totals 13 residues. The germline gives CDR1 DFQATT, CDR2 SNEGSKA (reference sequence). V lost 3 bases and J lost 7, with 15 bases in between.

This clonotype has a count of ten or more. The J gene is TRBJ2-2, the V gene TRBV7-9; D call uncertain. The CDR3 is 13 amino acids. With 8 bases removed from V and 1 base from J, the gap between germline ends came to 8 bases. Germline CDR1 reads SEHNR; CDR2 reads FQNEAQ (reference sequence). CDR3 DNA: TGTGCCAGCGGGGTTGGGAACACCGGGGAGCTGTTTTTT. Protein sequence: CASGVGNTGELFF.